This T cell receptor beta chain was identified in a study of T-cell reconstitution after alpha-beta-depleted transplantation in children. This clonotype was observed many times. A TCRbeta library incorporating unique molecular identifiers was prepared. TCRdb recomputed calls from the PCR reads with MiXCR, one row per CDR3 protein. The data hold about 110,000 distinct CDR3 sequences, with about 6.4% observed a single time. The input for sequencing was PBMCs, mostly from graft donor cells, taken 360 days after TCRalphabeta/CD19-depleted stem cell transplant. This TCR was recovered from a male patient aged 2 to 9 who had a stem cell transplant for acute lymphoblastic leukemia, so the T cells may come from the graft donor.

The CDR3 protein is CASSQDWGGKAKNIQYF. In nucleotides, the CDR3 is TGCGCCAGCAGCCAGGACTGGGGCGGAAAGGCCAAAAACATTCAGTACTTC. J is TRBJ2-4 and V is TRBV4-3, with D perhaps assigned TRBD1 or TRBD2 (5 bases each). CDR3 length: 17 residues. V lost 3 bases and J lost 1, with 16 bases in between. Looked up from germline, CDR1 is LGHNA and CDR2 is YSLEER.